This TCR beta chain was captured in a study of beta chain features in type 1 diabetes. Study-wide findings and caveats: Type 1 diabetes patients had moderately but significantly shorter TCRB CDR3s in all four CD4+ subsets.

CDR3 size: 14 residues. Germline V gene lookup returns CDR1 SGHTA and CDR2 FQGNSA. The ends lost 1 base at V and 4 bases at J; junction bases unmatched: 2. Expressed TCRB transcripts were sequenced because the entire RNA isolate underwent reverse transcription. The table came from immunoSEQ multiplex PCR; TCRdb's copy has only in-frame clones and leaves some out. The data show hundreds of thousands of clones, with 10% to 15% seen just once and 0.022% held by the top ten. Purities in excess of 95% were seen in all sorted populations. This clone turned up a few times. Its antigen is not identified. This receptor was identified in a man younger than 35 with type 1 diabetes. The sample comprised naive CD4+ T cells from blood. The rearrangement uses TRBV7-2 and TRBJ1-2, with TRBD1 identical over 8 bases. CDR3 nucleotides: TGTGCCAGCAGCTTAGAGACAGGGGCCTATGGCTACACCTTC. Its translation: CASSLETGAYGYTF.